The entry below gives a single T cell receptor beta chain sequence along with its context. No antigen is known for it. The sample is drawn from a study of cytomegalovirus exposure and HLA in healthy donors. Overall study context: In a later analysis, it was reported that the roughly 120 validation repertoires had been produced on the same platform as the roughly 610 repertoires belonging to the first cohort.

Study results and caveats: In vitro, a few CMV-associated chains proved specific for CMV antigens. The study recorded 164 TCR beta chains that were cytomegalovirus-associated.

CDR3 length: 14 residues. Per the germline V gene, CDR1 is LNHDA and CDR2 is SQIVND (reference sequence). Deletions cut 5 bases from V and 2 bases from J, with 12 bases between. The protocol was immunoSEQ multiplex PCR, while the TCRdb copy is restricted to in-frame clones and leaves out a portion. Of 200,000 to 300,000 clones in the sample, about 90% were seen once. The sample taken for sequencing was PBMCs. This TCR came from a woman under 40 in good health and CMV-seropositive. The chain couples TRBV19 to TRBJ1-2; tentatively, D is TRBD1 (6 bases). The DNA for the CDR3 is TGTGCCAGTAGTCCCCTGGGGGCGAACTATGGCTACACCTTC. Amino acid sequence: CASSPLGANYGYTF.